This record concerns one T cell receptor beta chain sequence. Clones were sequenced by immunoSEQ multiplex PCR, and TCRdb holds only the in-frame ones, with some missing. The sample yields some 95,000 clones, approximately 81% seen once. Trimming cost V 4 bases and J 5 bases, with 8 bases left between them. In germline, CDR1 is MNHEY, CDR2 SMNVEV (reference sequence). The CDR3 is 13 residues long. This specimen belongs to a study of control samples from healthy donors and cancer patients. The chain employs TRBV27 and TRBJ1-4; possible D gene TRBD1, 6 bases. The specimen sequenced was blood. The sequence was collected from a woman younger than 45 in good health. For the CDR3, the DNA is TGTGCCAGCAGTTACAGGGAAAATGAAAAACTGTTTTTT. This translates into CASSYRENEKLFF.